This T cell receptor beta chain is from a study of OX40 agonist ivuxolimab in advanced cancers. Whole-study context: Ivuxolimab, an agonist antibody against OX40 (CD134), was given to patients. Partial responses occurred in three patients (one hepatocellular carcinoma, two cutaneous melanoma).

This CDR3 spans 15 amino acids. From germline, CDR1 is SEHNR and CDR2 FQNEAQ (reference sequence). With 0 bases clipped from V and 4 bases from J, the junction kept 4 bases outside the gene matches. Here immunoSEQ multiplex PCR was the method, and the copy in TCRdb shows in-frame clones only, minus some. The table records around 68,000 clones, roughly 84% of them present only once. This clone was found once. This receptor was obtained from an adult with an advanced solid tumor such as melanoma, head and neck, liver or kidney cancer. The chain employs TRBV7-9 and TRBJ1-1, with 8 bases aligning to TRBD1. This sample comprised CD4+ or CD8+ T cells sorted from blood, obtained in a trial of the OX40 agonist ivuxolimab. The CDR3: CASSLAMQGATEAFF. DNA for the CDR3: TGTGCCAGCAGCTTAGCGATGCAGGGGGCCACTGAAGCTTTCTTT.